The rows below give T cell receptor beta chains drawn from one sample of a study of STAT5B mutations in CD4+ large granular lymphocyte leukemia. The data were produced by immunoSEQ multiplex PCR, yet TCRdb's version contains in-frame clones alone and is incomplete. The sample carries approximately 23,000 clones, about 78% recorded once. Sequenced: CD4+ T cells from blood buffy coats. All receptors derive from a human donor in good health. Both conserved end residues are part of each CDR3. The D gene is left open where the match is weak. Size tells how often a clone was seen (once, few, many) or the class of an expanded clone, and some rows leave it out.

NA | TRBJ1-2 | TRBV5-1 | TRBD1 | CASSLGQGDGYTF | TGCGCCAGCAGCTTGGGACAGGGTGATGGCTACACCTTC
few | TRBJ1-2 | TRBV2 | NA | CASSGQGYGTLSNYGYTF | TGTGCCAGCAGTGGTCAGGGGTACGGAACCCTCTCTAACTATGGCTACACCTTC
once | TRBJ2-1 | TRBV5-1 | NA | CASSLVASNINEQFF | TGCGCCAGCAGCTTGGTGGCTTCCAATATCAATGAGCAGTTCTTC
NA | TRBJ2-1 | TRBV29-1 | TRBD2 | CSVEGGSSYNEQFF | TGCAGCGTTGAGGGCGGGAGTTCCTACAATGAGCAGTTCTTC
NA | TRBJ2-5 | TRBV11-1 | NA | CASSLRIEETQYF | TGTGCCAGCAGCTTGAGGATCGAGGAGACCCAGTACTTC
NA | TRBJ2-2 | TRBV28 | NA | CASTSGVNTGELFF | TGTGCCAGCACCTCGGGGGTGAACACCGGGGAGCTGTTTTTT
NA | TRBJ1-1 | TRBV2 | NA | CASSLQGNTEAFF | TGTGCCAGCAGTCTACAGGGGAACACTGAAGCTTTCTTT
NA | TRBJ1-4 | TRBV28 | NA | CASSLNEKLFF | TGTGCCAGCAGTTTAAACGAAAAACTGTTTTTT
NA | TRBJ1-2 | TRBV19 | TRBD1 | CASSIIGKDRVNYGYTF | TGTGCCAGTAGTATTATCGGGAAAGACAGGGTAAACTATGGCTACACCTTC
NA | TRBJ2-2 | TRBV5-1 | TRBD1 | CASSLGQGGTGELFF | TGCGCCAGCAGCTTGGGACAGGGGGGCACCGGGGAGCTGTTTTTT
once | TRBJ2-2 | TRBV7-3 | TRBD2 | CASSLSLASGSSGELFF | TGTGCCAGCAGCTTATCCCTTGCTAGCGGGAGCTCCGGGGAGCTGTTTTTT
NA | TRBJ1-5 | TRBV9 | NA | CASSVDGMGNQPQHF | TGTGCCAGCAGCGTGGATGGGATGGGCAATCAGCCCCAGCATTTT
few | TRBJ1-5 | TRBV7-9 | NA | CASSLAGDSNQPQHF | TGTGCCAGCAGCTTAGCAGGGGATAGCAATCAGCCCCAGCATTTT
NA | TRBJ2-5 | TRBV11-2 | TRBD2 | CASSSIGREETQYF | TGTGCCAGCAGCTCCATAGGGCGGGAGGAGACCCAGTACTTC
NA | TRBJ2-1 | TRBV25-1 | TRBD1 | CASSEFGPSGGNEQFF | TGTGCCAGCAGTGAATTTGGGCCTTCAGGGGGCAATGAGCAGTTCTTC
NA | TRBJ1-2 | TRBV11-2 | NA | CASSLGGAANYGYTF | TGTGCCAGCAGCTTGGGGGGCGCGGCTAACTATGGCTACACCTTC
NA | TRBJ2-2 | TRBV5-1 | TRBD2 | CASSPGLAGTGELFF | TGCGCCAGCAGCCCGGGACTAGCGGGAACCGGGGAGCTGTTTTTT
NA | TRBJ2-2 | TRBV5-4 | NA | CASSLPGAGELFF | TGTGCCAGCAGCTTGCCAGGGGCCGGGGAGCTGTTTTTT
NA | TRBJ1-5 | TRBV2 | TRBD1 | CASSDTGENQPQHF | TGTGCCAGCAGCGATACAGGGGAGAACCAGCCCCAGCATTTT
NA | TRBJ2-1 | TRBV19 | NA | CASSIDRGQKTREQFF | TGTGCCAGTAGTATAGATCGGGGCCAAAAAACCCGTGAGCAGTTCTTC
NA | TRBJ1-2 | TRBV29-1 | TRBD1 | CSVQTDRGVSGYTF | TGCAGCGTTCAGACCGACAGGGGGGTCTCTGGCTACACCTTC
NA | TRBJ2-5 | TRBV5-4 | NA | CASSSNPGPMAQYF | TGTGCCAGCAGCTCCAACCCAGGGCCCATGGCCCAGTACTTC
NA | TRBJ1-1 | TRBV6-1 | NA | CASSKNTEAFF | TGTGCCAGCAGTAAGAACACTGAAGCTTTCTTT
NA | TRBJ1-4 | TRBV4-1 | NA | CASSPEGVIGEKLFF | TGCGCCAGCAGCCCAGAAGGGGTTATTGGAGAAAAACTGTTTTTT
NA | TRBJ2-3 | TRBV4-3 | TRBD2 | CASSAGLAGADTQYF | TGCGCCAGCAGCGCTGGACTAGCGGGAGCTGATACGCAGTATTTT
NA | TRBJ2-5 | TRBV6-6 | NA | CASRLYETQYF | TGTGCCAGCAGGCTTTACGAGACCCAGTACTTC
NA | TRBJ1-5 | TRBV7-2 | NA | CASSLAFGGDSNQPQHF | TGTGCCAGCAGCTTAGCGTTTGGTGGGGATAGCAATCAGCCCCAGCATTTT
NA | TRBJ2-3 | TRBV2 | TRBD2 | CASRPGTSSDTQYF | TGTGCCAGCCGCCCCGGGACTAGCTCAGATACGCAGTATTTT
NA | TRBJ1-5 | TRBV10-3 | TRBD1 | CAISGGGQGNQPQHF | TGTGCCATCAGCGGCGGGGGACAGGGCAATCAGCCCCAGCATTTT
NA | TRBJ2-1 | TRBV6-6 | TRBD2 | CASGTSGLVANNEQFF | TGTGCCAGCGGGACTAGCGGGTTAGTTGCCAACAATGAGCAGTTCTTC
NA | TRBJ2-7 | TRBV7-2 | NA | CASSLFAKPANYEQYF | TGTGCCAGCAGCTTATTCGCCAAGCCTGCTAACTACGAGCAGTACTTC
NA | TRBJ2-1 | TRBV2 | NA | CASSVSEQFF | TGTGCCAGCAGTGTAAGTGAGCAGTTCTTC
NA | TRBJ2-3 | TRBV7-2 | TRBD1 | CASSTDRGHTDTQYF | TGTGCCAGCAGTACCGACAGGGGTCATACAGATACGCAGTATTTT
NA | TRBJ2-7 | TRBV5-1 | TRBD1 | CASSLGDSSYEQYF | TGCGCCAGCAGCTTGGGGGACAGCTCCTACGAGCAGTACTTC
few | TRBJ2-7 | TRBV5-4 | TRBD2 | CASSLGGRARDEQYF | TGTGCCAGCAGCCTGGGCGGGAGGGCCCGGGACGAGCAGTACTTC
once | TRBJ2-3 | TRBV19 | NA | CASRGQNTDTQYF | TGTGCCAGTAGAGGCCAGAACACAGATACGCAGTATTTT